What follows are 23 T cell receptor beta chains derived from one specimen sequenced in a study of beta chain features in type 1 diabetes. The isolated RNA, all of it, was reverse transcribed, so expressed TCRB transcripts were what got sequenced. Generated by immunoSEQ multiplex PCR, the TCRdb table keeps only in-frame clones and is missing some. The table lists fewer than 900,000 clones, roughly 16% of them singletons. What was sequenced was naive CD4+ T cells from blood. Source of these receptors: a woman younger than 30 in good health.

The V and J genes are TRBV5-1 and TRBJ2-1, with D unclear. The CDR3 totals 13 residues. Germline CDR1 reads SGHRS; CDR2 reads YFSETQ. The V end lost 3 bases, the J end lost 3 bases, and 7 bases lay between the germline ends. Written as DNA, the CDR3 is TGCGCCAGCAGCTCATTAGTCTACAATGAGCAGTTCTTC. Translated: CASSSLVYNEQFF. The full variable domain, its missing parts supplied by reference TRBV5-1 and TRBJ2-1, is KAGVTQTPRYLIKTRGQQVTLSCSPISGHRSVSWYQQTPGQGLQFLFEYFSETQRNKGNFPGRFSGRQFSNSRSEMNVSTLELGDSALYLCASSSLVYNEQFFGPGTRLTVL.

This clone was counted between two and nine times. The sample contains more than one DNA sequence encoding this CDR3. V is TRBV28 and J is TRBJ2-2; D remains ambiguous. The V gene's germline CDR1 is MDHEN and CDR2 SYDVKM. Between the trimmed V and J ends, which lost 6 bases and 1 base, there was a span of 6 bases. The CDR3 totals 13 residues. The CDR3 nucleotides read TGTGCCAGCAGCCCACAGAACACCGGGGAGCTGTTTTTT. Its protein product is CASSPQNTGELFF.

This chain connects TRBV18 to TRBJ1-1, with D possibly matching TRBD1 (6 bases). Looked up from germline, CDR1 is KGHSH and CDR2 is LQKENI. V was pared by 5 bases and J by 6 bases, with 13 bases between. The CDR3 runs to 13 residues. The CDR3 here is CASSYDRIAEAFF. The CDR3 nucleotides are TGTGCCAGCTCATATGACAGGATCGCTGAAGCTTTCTTT.

This clone was recorded a few times. V and J are TRBV6-5 and TRBJ1-2, with D unclear. The germline CDR1 and CDR2 sequences are MNHEY and SVGAGI. V was shortened by 3 bases and J by 3 bases, with 11 bases between the two germline ends. The CDR3 has 14 residues. The CDR3 reads CASSYGPGDYGYTF. The CDR3 coding sequence is TGTGCCAGCAGTTATGGGCCTGGGGACTATGGCTACACCTTC.

CDR3 nucleotides: TGTGCCATCAGCAAGGGGGGGGATGAGCAGTTCTTC. Encoded protein: CAISKGGDEQFF. The chain links TRBV10-3 to TRBJ2-1; a weak D match, TRBD2 (7 bases). Deletions cut 6 bases from V and 8 bases from J, with 11 bases between. The CDR3 has 12 amino acids. CDR1 is ENHRY and CDR2 is SYGVKD in the germline V gene.

This clone has a handful of counts. The V and J genes are TRBV7-9 and TRBJ1-2; 10 bases fit TRBD1. The CDR3 is 19 residues long. Germline loops: CDR1 SEHNR, CDR2 FQNEAQ (reference sequence). The V and J ends lost 5 bases and 0 bases, in that order; junction bases with no gene match: 15. The CDR3 reads CASSLGTGARIQANYGYTF. The CDR3 nucleotides are TGTGCCAGCAGCCTCGGGACAGGGGCCAGAATTCAAGCTAACTATGGCTACACCTTC.

The chain couples TRBV13 to TRBJ2-3, with D possibly TRBD1 on 6 matching bases. V gave up 4 bases and J gave up 0 bases, with 11 bases separating them. This CDR3 spans 15 amino acids. From germline, CDR1 is PRHDT and CDR2 FYEKMQ (reference sequence). CDR3 sequence reads: CASSYRVISTDTQYF. In DNA form, the CDR3 reads TGTGCCAGCAGCTACAGGGTTATTAGCACAGATACGCAGTATTTT. Using reference TRBV13 and TRBJ2-3 for the parts outside the CDR3, the full variable domain is AAGVIQSPRHLIKEKRETATLKCYPIPRHDTVYWYQQGPGQDPQFLISFYEKMQSDKGSIPDRFSAQQFSDYHSELNMSSLELGDSALYFCASSYRVISTDTQYFGPGTRLTVL.

DNA for the CDR3: TGTGCCAGCTCGCCCGCAGGGACCCACAGTTATTTT. It encodes CASSPAGTHSYF. The chain joins TRBV18 to TRBJ2-3; D tentatively reads TRBD1 or TRBD2 (5 bases each). Germline CDR1 KGHSH, CDR2 LQKENI. The CDR3 is 12 residues long. The ends were cut back, 6 bases at V and 15 bases at J, with 19 bases in the middle.

The chain couples TRBV15 to TRBJ1-2; the match to TRBD1 covers 9 bases. There are 18 residues in the CDR3. V gave up 0 bases and J gave up 2 bases; unmatched junction bases: 10. Per germline, CDR1 LNHNV and CDR2 YYDKDF (reference sequence). The CDR3 DNA is TGTGCCACCAGCAGAGATAGGGGTACCGGGACAGGGAACTATGGCTACACCTTC. Translated: CATSRDRGTGTGNYGYTF.

The chain couples TRBV19 to TRBJ2-3, with D perhaps TRBD1 (6 bases). The CDR3 length is 16 residues. Per germline, CDR1 LNHDA and CDR2 SQIVND (reference sequence). Trimming pared 3 bases from V and 2 bases from J, leaving 15 bases between. The CDR3 region is CASSIGATGNTDTQYF. The CDR3 DNA reads as TGTGCCAGTAGTATTGGGGCCACAGGGAACACAGATACGCAGTATTTT.

In its sample, this clone was seen a few times. The CDR3 coding sequence is TGTGCCAGCAGGAAGGAGGGGTCTGAAAAACTGTTTTTT. Amino acids: CASRKEGSEKLFF. This chain connects TRBV2 to TRBJ1-4; D possibly corresponds to TRBD1 (5 bases). Germline-derived CDR1 and CDR2 are SNHLY and FYNNEI. There are 13 residues in the CDR3. The ends were cut back, 6 bases at V and 7 bases at J, with 12 bases in the middle.

This clone was seen a handful of times. The junction departs from germline at one end; a sequencing error may be responsible. The chain employs TRBV7-7 and TRBJ2-2; unclear D gene. The CDR3 length is 18 residues. CDR1 and CDR2 from the germline V gene are SSHAT and FNYEAQ (reference sequence). The CDR3 region has the DNA TGTGCTAGCAGCTTAGTTGGTGAGCAGGCTCCGAACACCGGGGAGCTGTTTTTT. Its translation: CASSLVGEQAPNTGELFF.

The chain couples TRBV7-8 to TRBJ2-1; D remains ambiguous. The V and J ends lost 6 bases and 4 bases respectively, with 16 bases between them. The CDR3 covers 15 residues. Germline loops: CDR1 SGHVS, CDR2 FQNEAQ. The CDR3 loop reads CASRKGRLAYNEQFF. The CDR3 DNA reads TGTGCCAGCAGGAAAGGTAGGTTGGCGTACAATGAGCAGTTCTTC. The entire variable domain, with the rest obtained from reference TRBV7-8 and TRBJ2-1, is as follows: GAGVSQSPRYKVAKRGQDVALRCDPISGHVSLFWYQQALGQGPEFLTYFQNEAQLDKSGLPSDRFFAERPEGSVSTLKIQRTQQEDSAVYLCASRKGRLAYNEQFFGPGTRLTVL.

The chain joins TRBV27 to TRBJ2-7; 9 bases agree with TRBD2. Germline assignment: CDR1 MNHEY and CDR2 SMNVEV (reference sequence). CDR3 length equals 14 residues. V was pared by 6 bases and J by 3 bases, with 6 bases of the junction left unmatched. The CDR3 spells CASSRLAEGYEQYF. DNA of the CDR3: TGTGCCAGCAGCCGACTAGCGGAGGGCTACGAGCAGTACTTC.

This clone was seen only a few times. This chain joins TRBV29-1 and TRBJ2-5, with D perhaps TRBD1 or TRBD2 (5 bases each). Germline V gives CDR1 SQVTM, CDR2 ANQGSEA. The CDR3 loop spans 13 amino acids. Deletions cut 6 bases from V and 5 bases from J, with 16 bases between. CDR3 nucleotide sequence: TGCAGCGTCGGGACCCAAGGTGTGGAGACCCAGTACTTC. Its protein is CSVGTQGVETQYF.

This clone has more than one count but fewer than ten. CDR3 DNA: TGTGCCAGCAGTTTTGGGTTCCGGACACTTCTGAAAAACATTCAGTACTTC. Translated: CASSFGFRTLLKNIQYF. The chain combines TRBV28 with TRBJ2-4; tentative D call: TRBD1 (5 bases). This CDR3 spans 17 amino acids. The V and J ends lost 3 bases and 4 bases respectively, with 19 bases between them. CDR1 MDHEN and CDR2 SYDVKM come from the germline V gene. The variable domain in full, completed from reference TRBV28 and TRBJ2-4, reads DVKVTQSSRYLVKRTGEKVFLECVQDMDHENMFWYRQDPGLGLRLIYFSYDVKMKEKGDIPEGYSVSREKKERFSLILESASTNQTSMYLCASSFGFRTLLKNIQYFGAGTRLSVL.

This clone has only a few counts. The J gene is TRBJ2-2, the V gene TRBV15, with D perhaps matching TRBD1 (6 bases). V was cut by 1 base and J by 4 bases, with 13 bases left in between. Per germline, CDR1 LNHNV and CDR2 YYDKDF (reference sequence). The CDR3 consists of 16 residues. The CDR3 coding sequence is TGTGCCACCAGCAGAGGAAGACAGGTATTCACCGGGGAGCTGTTTTTT. It encodes CATSRGRQVFTGELFF.

This clone appeared a few times. CDR3 region: CASSLAGAEGHGYTF. In nucleotides, the CDR3 is TGCGCCAGCAGCTTGGCGGGGGCGGAAGGCCATGGCTACACCTTC. The rearrangement links TRBV5-1 to TRBJ1-2; D perhaps matches TRBD1 (6 bases). The V end lost 0 bases, the J end lost 6 bases, and 15 bases lay between the germline ends. Germline V gene sequence: CDR1 SGHRS, CDR2 YFSETQ. The CDR3 covers 15 residues.

The chain employs TRBV28 and TRBJ1-1; 7 nucleotides align to TRBD1. Per germline, CDR1 MDHEN and CDR2 SYDVKM. There are 14 residues in the CDR3. V was pared by 6 bases and J by 4 bases, with 8 bases of the junction left unmatched. As DNA, the CDR3 is TGTGCCAGCAGAACGACAGGGTCGGGCACTGAAGCTTTCTTT. Translating gives CASRTTGSGTEAFF.

This chain joins TRBV4-3 and TRBJ2-3; 8 bases align to TRBD2. The CDR3 runs 16 residues. CDR1 LGHNA and CDR2 YSLEER come from the germline V gene. J was trimmed by 4 bases and V by 4 bases; bases with no gene match: 10. The DNA of the CDR3 is TGCGCCAGCAGCCTTAAAGCGGGAGCTGAGGCAGATACGCAGTATTTT. It codes for CASSLKAGAEADTQYF.

The rearrangement joins TRBV7-9 to TRBJ1-1; the D is unclear. V was trimmed by 1 base and J by 2 bases, leaving 11 bases between them. Germline CDR1 reads SEHNR; CDR2 reads FQNEAQ (reference sequence). The CDR3 spans 15 residues. The CDR3 sequence: CASSLESTSNTEAFF. The DNA for the CDR3 is TGTGCCAGCAGCTTAGAATCCACCTCAAACACTGAAGCTTTCTTT.

The V gene is TRBV4-3, the J gene TRBJ1-5; possibly TRBD1 for D (5 bases). The CDR3 loop spans 16 amino acids. Trimming stripped 0 bases from V and 3 bases from J, with 12 bases between. Germline V gene sequence: CDR1 LGHNA, CDR2 YSLEER. CDR3 coding DNA: TGCGCCAGCAGCCAAGACCACGGGGGGAACAATCAGCCCCAGCATTTT. This sequence encodes CASSQDHGGNNQPQHF.

The DNA for the CDR3 is TGTGCCACCAGCAGAGATCGCCCTGGCGGGAGTACAGATACGCAGTATTTT. Translated, it gives CATSRDRPGGSTDTQYF. The chain has TRBV15 and TRBJ2-3; 7 bases fit TRBD2. The trim removed 0 bases at V and 3 bases at J, leaving 9 bases unmatched. Germline loops: CDR1 LNHNV, CDR2 YYDKDF (reference sequence). The CDR3 is made up of 17 amino acids.